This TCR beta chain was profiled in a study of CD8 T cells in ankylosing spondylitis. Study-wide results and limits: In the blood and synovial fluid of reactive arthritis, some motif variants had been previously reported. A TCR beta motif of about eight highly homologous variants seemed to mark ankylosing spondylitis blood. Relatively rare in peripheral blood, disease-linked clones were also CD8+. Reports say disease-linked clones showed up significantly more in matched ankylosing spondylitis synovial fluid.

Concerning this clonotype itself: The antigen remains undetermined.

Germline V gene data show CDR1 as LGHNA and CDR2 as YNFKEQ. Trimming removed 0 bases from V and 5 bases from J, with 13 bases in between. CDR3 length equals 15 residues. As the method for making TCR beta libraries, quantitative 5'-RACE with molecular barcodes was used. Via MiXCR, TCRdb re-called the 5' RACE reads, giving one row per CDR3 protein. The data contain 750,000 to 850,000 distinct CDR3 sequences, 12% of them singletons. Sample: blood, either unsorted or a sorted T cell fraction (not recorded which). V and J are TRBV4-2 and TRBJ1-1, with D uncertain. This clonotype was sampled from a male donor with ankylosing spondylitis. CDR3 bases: TGTGCCAGCAGCCAAGAGGAGGGAGCGGGGACTGAAGCTTTCTTT. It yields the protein CASSQEEGAGTEAFF.